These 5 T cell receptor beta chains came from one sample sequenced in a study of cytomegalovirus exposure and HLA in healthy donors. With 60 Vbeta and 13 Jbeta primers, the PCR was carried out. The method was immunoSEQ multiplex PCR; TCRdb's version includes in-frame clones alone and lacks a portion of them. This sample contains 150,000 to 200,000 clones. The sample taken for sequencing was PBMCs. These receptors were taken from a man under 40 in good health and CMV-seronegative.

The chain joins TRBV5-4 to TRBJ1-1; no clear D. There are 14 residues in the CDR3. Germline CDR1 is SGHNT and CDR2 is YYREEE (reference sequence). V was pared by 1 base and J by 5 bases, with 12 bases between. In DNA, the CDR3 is TGTGCCAGCAGCTTGACTTTTTCGGAGACTGAAGCTTTCTTT. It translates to CASSLTFSETEAFF.

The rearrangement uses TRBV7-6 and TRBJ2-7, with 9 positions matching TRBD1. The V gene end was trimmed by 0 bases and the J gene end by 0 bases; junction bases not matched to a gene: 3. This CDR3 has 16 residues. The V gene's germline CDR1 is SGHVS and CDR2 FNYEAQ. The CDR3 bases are TGTGCCAGCAGCTTAGCACAGGGGGCCCTCTCCTACGAGCAGTACTTC. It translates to CASSLAQGALSYEQYF.

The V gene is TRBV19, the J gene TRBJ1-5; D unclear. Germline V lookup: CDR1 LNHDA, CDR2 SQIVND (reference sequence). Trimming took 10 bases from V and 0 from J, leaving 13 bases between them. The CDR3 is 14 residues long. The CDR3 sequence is CATGRAASNQPQHF. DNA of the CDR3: TGTGCCACGGGGAGGGCTGCTAGCAATCAGCCCCAGCATTTT. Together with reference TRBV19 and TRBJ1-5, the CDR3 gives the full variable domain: DGGITQSPKYLFRKEGQNVTLSCEQNLNHDAMYWYRQDPGQGLRLIYYSQIVNDFQKGDIAEGYSVSREKKESFPLTVTSAQKNPTAFYLCATGRAASNQPQHFGDGTRLSIL.

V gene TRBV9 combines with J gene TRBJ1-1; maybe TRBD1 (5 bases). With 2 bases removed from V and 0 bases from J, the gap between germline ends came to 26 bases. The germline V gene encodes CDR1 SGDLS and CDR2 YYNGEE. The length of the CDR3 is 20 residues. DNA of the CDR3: TGTGCCAGCAGCGTTAGTACCGCGTCGGGCACCGGGGGATTGAACACTGAAGCTTTCTTT. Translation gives CASSVSTASGTGGLNTEAFF. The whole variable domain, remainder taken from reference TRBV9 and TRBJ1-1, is DSGVTQTPKHLITATGQRVTLRCSPRSGDLSVYWYQQSLDQGLQFLIQYYNGEERAKGNILERFSAQQFPDLHSELNLSSLELGDSALYFCASSVSTASGTGGLNTEAFFGQGTRLTVV.

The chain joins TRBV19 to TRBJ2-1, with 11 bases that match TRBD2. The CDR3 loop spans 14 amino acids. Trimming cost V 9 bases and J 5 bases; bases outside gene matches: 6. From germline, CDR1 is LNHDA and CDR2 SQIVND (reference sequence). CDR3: CASSGTSGNNEQFF. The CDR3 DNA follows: TGTGCCAGCTCGGGGACTAGCGGTAACAATGAGCAGTTCTTC.